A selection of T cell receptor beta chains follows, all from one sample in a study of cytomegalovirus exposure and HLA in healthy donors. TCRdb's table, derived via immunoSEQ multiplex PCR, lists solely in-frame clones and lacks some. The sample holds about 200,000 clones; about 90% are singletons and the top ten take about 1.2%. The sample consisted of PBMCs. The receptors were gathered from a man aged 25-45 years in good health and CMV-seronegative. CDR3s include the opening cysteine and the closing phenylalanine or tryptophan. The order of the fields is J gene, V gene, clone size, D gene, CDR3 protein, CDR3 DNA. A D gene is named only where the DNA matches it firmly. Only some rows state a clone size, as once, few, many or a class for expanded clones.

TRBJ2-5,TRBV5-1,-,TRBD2,CASSLRSGTSTSETQYF,TGCGCCAGCAGCTTGCGTTCCGGGACTAGTACTTCGGAGACCCAGTACTTC
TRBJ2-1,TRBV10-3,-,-,CAIRASQGDEQFF,TGTGCCATCCGTGCGTCCCAGGGCGATGAGCAGTTCTTC
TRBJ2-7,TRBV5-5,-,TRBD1,CASSLTGEVGQYF,TGTGCCAGCAGCTTGACAGGGGAAGTAGGGCAGTACTTC
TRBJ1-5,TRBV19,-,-,CASKITGPYSNQPQHF,TGTGCCAGTAAGATAACAGGGCCCTATAGCAATCAGCCCCAGCATTTT
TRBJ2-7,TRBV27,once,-,CASRRSSYEQYF,TGTGCCAGCAGGCGTAGCTCCTACGAGCAGTACTTC
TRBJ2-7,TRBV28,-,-,CASSTTRGHTLARTGAEQYF,TGTGCCAGCAGTACCACTAGGGGACACACCTTAGCCCGAACCGGGGCCGAGCAGTACTTC
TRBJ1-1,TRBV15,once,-,CATSRDITPEAFF,TGTGCCACCAGCAGAGATATCACTCCTGAAGCTTTCTTT
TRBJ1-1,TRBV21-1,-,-,CASSAPEPPYRGRTEAFF,TGTGCCAGCAGCGCCCCCGAGCCGCCGTACAGGGGAAGAACTGAAGCTTTCTTT
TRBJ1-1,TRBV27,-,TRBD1,CASSSRQGSTEAFF,TGTGCCAGCAGTTCCCGACAGGGGTCGACTGAAGCTTTCTTT
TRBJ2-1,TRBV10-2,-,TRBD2,CASRVPSSGAHLYNEQFF,TGCGCCAGCAGGGTCCCTTCTAGCGGGGCCCACCTCTACAATGAGCAGTTCTTC
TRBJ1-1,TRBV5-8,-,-,CASRGQSTEAFF,TGTGCCAGCAGAGGACAGTCGACTGAAGCTTTCTTT
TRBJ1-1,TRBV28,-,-,CASNERGRVTEAFF,TGTGCCAGTAACGAGCGGGGGAGGGTCACTGAAGCTTTCTTT
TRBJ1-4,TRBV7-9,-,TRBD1,CSSSKGQGDATNEKLFF,TGTTCCAGCAGCAAAGGACAGGGCGATGCAACTAATGAAAAACTGTTTTTT
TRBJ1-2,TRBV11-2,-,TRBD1,CASSSGQGHYGYTF,TGTGCCAGCAGTTCTGGACAGGGGCACTATGGCTACACCTTC
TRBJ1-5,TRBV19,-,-,CASSIRGQPQHF,TGTGCCAGTAGTATACGAGGACAGCCCCAGCATTTT
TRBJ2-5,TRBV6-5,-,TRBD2,CASSYTSGGAETQYF,TGTGCCAGCAGTTACACTAGCGGGGGGGCAGAGACCCAGTACTTC
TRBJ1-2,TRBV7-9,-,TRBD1,CASSRDREGYGYTF,TGTGCCAGCAGCCGGGACAGGGAGGGCTATGGCTACACCTTC
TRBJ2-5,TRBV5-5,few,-,CASSTEIHQETQYF,TGTGCCAGCAGCACCGAGATCCATCAAGAGACCCAGTACTTC
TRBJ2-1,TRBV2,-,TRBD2,CASSSGTSSYNEQFF,TGTGCCAGCAGTTCCGGGACTAGCTCCTACAATGAGCAGTTCTTC
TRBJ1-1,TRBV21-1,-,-,CASSNVCRAGGWTEAFF,TGTGCCAGCAGCAACGTTTGCAGGGCAGGAGGGTGGACTGAAGCTTTCTTT
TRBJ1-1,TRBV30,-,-,CAWSALGTEAFF,TGTGCCTGGAGTGCCCTCGGCACTGAAGCTTTCTTT
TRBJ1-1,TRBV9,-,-,CASSVGQSGEAFF,TGTGCCAGCAGCGTGGGGCAGTCCGGGGAAGCTTTCTTT
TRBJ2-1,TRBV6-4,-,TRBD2,CASSDGGSGGSSEQFF,TGTGCCAGCAGTGACGGGGGTAGCGGGGGGAGCAGCGAGCAGTTCTTC
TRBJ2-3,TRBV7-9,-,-,CASSLLWASNSASTDTQYF,TGTGCCAGCAGCTTACTGTGGGCTAGCAATAGTGCTAGCACAGATACGCAGTATTTT